The clone carrying this T cell receptor (beta chain) occurred once. Its antigen is unknown. This sample was included in a study of regulatory T cells. Study conclusions and caveats: Hydrophobic residues at CDR3 positions 6 and 7 were enriched in conventional CD4+ T cells of CD3G-deficient patients. In patients, unique TRB V-J pairs were restricted and V/J usage skewed, especially in Tregs.

All CD3G-deficient patients showed autoimmunity, more severe in two. Patients aged 2 to 39 years had fewer naive T cells. CD4+ T cells were divided by sorting: CD25-high CD127-low Tregs, CD25-low CD127-high conventional cells. Amplification used 52 TRBV primers and 13 TRBJ primers. TCRdb keeps only in-frame clones here, not all; method: immunoSEQ multiplex PCR. The sample lists more than 25,000 clones, roughly 90% seen once, with approximately 1.5% in the top ten. V lost 2 bases, J lost 9 bases, and 23 bases lay in between. Germline assignment: CDR1 SGHAT and CDR2 FQNNGV. CDR3 length: 18 amino acids. The sequencing sample was made of conventional CD4+ T cells sorted from blood. The chain has TRBV11-2 and TRBJ1-6, with TRBD1 as a possible D gene (5 bases). This sequence was found in a young adult with CD3G deficiency. The CDR3 DNA sequence: TGTGCCAGCAGCTTAAGTGGGGGGGTCGGGAGCCCAGGTTCACCCCTCCACTTT. Protein: CASSLSGGVGSPGSPLHF.